This T cell receptor (beta chain) derives from a study of CD8+ T cells in alopecia areata. This clone was detected a few times. What it recognizes is unknown. Within the sample, other DNA sequences also encode this same CDR3. Extraction and reverse transcription of RNA yielded cDNA as the sequencing template. TCRdb keeps only in-frame clones here, not all; method: immunoSEQ multiplex PCR. The sample records some 200,000 clones, roughly 50% being singletons. The CDR3 is 12 residues long. The germline V and J ends were trimmed by 2 bases and 4 bases, with 3 bases remaining between them. The germline gives CDR1 SGDLS, CDR2 YYNGEE. Points from the study as a whole: Clarity of TCR sharing across patients fell short of that in mice, possibly HLA-related.

The rearrangement joins TRBV9 to TRBJ2-2; D ambiguous. The sequence came from a human donor in good health. The sequenced material came from CD8+ T cells sorted from blood. CDR3 sequence reads: CASSVATGELFF. The CDR3 coding sequence is TGTGCCAGCAGCGTTGCCACCGGGGAGCTGTTTTTT.